Shown below are 15 T cell receptor beta chains from a single sample sequenced in a study of blood T cell repertoires in COVID-19. Sequenced by immunoSEQ multiplex PCR; TCRdb stores in-frame clones only, minus some. The data show about 31,000 clones, with roughly 90% seen just once and approximately 0.55% held by the top ten. What was sequenced was peripheral blood. Receptors originate from a woman in her thirties or forties with active or convalescent COVID-19.

This rearrangement joins TRBV12-3 or TRBV12-4 to TRBJ1-1; D ambiguous. The CDR3 contains 13 residues. V lost 5 bases to trimming and J lost 3 bases, with 10 bases between them. In nucleotides, the CDR3 is TGTGCCAGCAGTAGCACGGTGGACACTGAAGCTTTCTTT. It encodes CASSSTVDTEAFF.

The chain uses TRBV29-1 and TRBJ2-5; perhaps TRBD2 as D (6 bases). The CDR3 totals 14 residues. The germline V gene encodes CDR1 SQVTM and CDR2 ANQGSEA. The ends were cut back, 4 bases at V and 3 bases at J, with 15 bases in the middle. In DNA, the CDR3 is TGCAGCGTTGGGGGAAGGGAGGCTGAAGAGACCCAGTACTTC. This translates into CSVGGREAEETQYF.

The chain carries TRBV28 and TRBJ1-2, with D unclear. Deletions cut 8 bases from V and 3 bases from J, with 10 bases between. In germline, CDR1 is MDHEN, CDR2 SYDVKM. This CDR3 spans 12 amino acids. CDR3 nucleotides: TGTGCCAGCCGATCGGGGTACTATGGCTACACCTTC. It is translated as CASRSGYYGYTF.

The V gene is TRBV20-1, the J gene TRBJ2-7; weak D call: TRBD2 (6 bases). This CDR3 spans 15 amino acids. Germline V gene data show CDR1 as DFQATT and CDR2 as SNEGSKA (reference sequence). Trimming took off 3 bases at V and 1 base at J, with 16 bases between the two ends. For the CDR3, the DNA is TGCAGTGCTAGTAACATACTAGCCACTTCCTACGAGCAGTACTTC. It translates to CSASNILATSYEQYF.

This chain joins TRBV30 and TRBJ2-7; 10 nucleotides agree with TRBD2. Germline values: CDR1 GTSNPN, CDR2 SVGIG (reference sequence). J gave up 5 bases and V 0 bases, and 4 bases lay outside the gene matches. CDR3 length: 14 residues. The CDR3 DNA sequence: TGTGCCTGGAGTGTAACTAGCGGGATGCACGAGCAGTACTTC. Amino acids: CAWSVTSGMHEQYF.

Only a few counts were recorded for this clone. This chain connects TRBV4-2 to TRBJ2-7; 12 positions agree with TRBD2. The CDR3 has 17 residues. Germline CDR1 LGHNA, CDR2 YNFKEQ. Trimming cost V 1 base and J 0 bases; bases outside gene matches: 4. The CDR3 DNA is TGTGCCAGCAGCCAAGTCCTAGCGGGGGGGGGCTCCTACGAGCAGTACTTC. This gives the protein CASSQVLAGGGSYEQYF.

In this sample, this clone turned up once. The chain is built from TRBV2 and TRBJ1-1, with a tentative D call TRBD1 (5 bases). The CDR3 consists of 13 residues. The germline V and J ends were trimmed by 5 bases and 1 base, with 8 bases remaining between them. Germline assignment: CDR1 SNHLY and CDR2 FYNNEI. CDR3 residues: CASSRQGNTEAFF. Here the CDR3 DNA reads TGTGCCAGCAGTCGGCAGGGGAACACTGAAGCTTTCTTT. The whole variable domain, filled in from reference TRBV2 and TRBJ1-1, reads EPEVTQTPSHQVTQMGQEVILRCVPISNHLYFYWYRQILGQKVEFLVSFYNNEISEKSEIFDDQFSVERPDGSNFTLKIRSTKLEDSAMYFCASSRQGNTEAFFGQGTRLTVV.

The CDR3 DNA sequence: TGTGCCAGCAGCGTCCCCCGGGGGTCCTACAATGAGCAGTTCTTC. The encoded protein is CASSVPRGSYNEQFF. The V and J genes are TRBV5-4 and TRBJ2-1; the D gene is possibly TRBD2 (6 bases). V was trimmed by 4 bases and J by 1 base, leaving 12 bases between them. This CDR3 contains 15 residues. Germline assignment: CDR1 SGHNT and CDR2 YYREEE (reference sequence).

V is TRBV7-8 and J is TRBJ2-7, with TRBD1 matching over 9 bases. The CDR3 runs to 21 residues. CDR1 and CDR2 (germline): SGHVS, FQNEAQ. V trimming: 2 bases; J trimming: 3 bases; junction bases outside the gene matches: 23. CDR3 DNA sequence: TGTGCCAGCAGCTTAAACCCGGGACAGGGTTTAGTCCCTCTCCCCGGCTACGAGCAGTACTTC. Protein: CASSLNPGQGLVPLPGYEQYF.

CDR3 nucleotide sequence: TGTGCCAGCAGCTTGGCATCGCTATACGAGCAGTACTTC. Translating it yields CASSLASLYEQYF. The chain employs TRBV5-5 and TRBJ2-7, with unresolved D. The V and J ends lost 0 bases and 4 bases respectively, with 8 bases between them. Germline V gene sequence: CDR1 SGHKS, CDR2 YYEKEE (reference sequence). The CDR3 is 13 residues long.

This clone was seen a single time. This chain uses TRBV5-8 with TRBJ1-3; TRBD1 matches at 8 bases. This CDR3 contains 14 residues. The V segment lost 3 bases and the J segment 4 bases; nucleotides outside the gene matches: 3. Per germline, CDR1 SGHTS and CDR2 YDEGEE. The CDR3 loop is CASSYDRGGNTIYF. In DNA form, the CDR3 reads TGTGCCAGCAGCTATGACAGGGGAGGAAACACCATATATTTT.

The CDR3 is CASSRDRGSRPKNNEQFF. The CDR3 DNA sequence: TGTGCCAGCAGTCGGGACAGGGGCTCCCGGCCAAAAAACAATGAGCAGTTCTTC. The V call is TRBV28, the J call TRBJ2-1, with 10 bases that match TRBD1. Germline CDR1 and CDR2: MDHEN and SYDVKM. This CDR3 comprises 18 residues. V dropped 5 bases and J dropped 5; count of bases not matched to a gene: 15.

The chain has TRBV28 and TRBJ1-6; 7 bases match TRBD1. V trimming: 6 bases; J trimming: 7 bases; junction bases outside the gene matches: 9. CDR1 and CDR2 (germline): MDHEN, SYDVKM. The CDR3 runs to 15 residues. In nucleotides, the CDR3 is TGTGCCAGCAGCAACGTGGGACAGCCCAATTCACCCCTCCACTTT. It yields the protein CASSNVGQPNSPLHF. Full variable domain (rest looked up from reference TRBV28 and TRBJ1-6): DVKVTQSSRYLVKRTGEKVFLECVQDMDHENMFWYRQDPGLGLRLIYFSYDVKMKEKGDIPEGYSVSREKKERFSLILESASTNQTSMYLCASSNVGQPNSPLHFGNGTRLTVT.

The chain combines TRBV5-1 with TRBJ1-3; 7 bases match TRBD1. V dropped 4 bases and J dropped 1; count of bases not matched to a gene: 5. Germline CDR1 and CDR2: SGHRS and YFSETQ. The CDR3 is 15 residues long. CDR3 in DNA: TGCGCCAGCAGCCCCGGGACAGCATCTGGAAACACCATATATTTT. Its protein is CASSPGTASGNTIYF. Drawing the rest from reference TRBV5-1 and TRBJ1-3, the complete variable domain is KAGVTQTPRYLIKTRGQQVTLSCSPISGHRSVSWYQQTPGQGLQFLFEYFSETQRNKGNFPGRFSGRQFSNSRSEMNVSTLELGDSALYLCASSPGTASGNTIYFGEGSWLTVV.

The J gene is TRBJ1-5, the V gene TRBV13; 8 nucleotides agree with TRBD1. With 5 bases clipped from V and 2 bases from J, the junction kept 2 bases outside the gene matches. The CDR3 runs 14 residues. The germline V gene encodes CDR1 PRHDT and CDR2 FYEKMQ (reference sequence). The CDR3 region has the DNA TGTGCCAGCAGCACGGGACAGGGCAATCAGCCCCAGCATTTT. Protein sequence: CASSTGQGNQPQHF.